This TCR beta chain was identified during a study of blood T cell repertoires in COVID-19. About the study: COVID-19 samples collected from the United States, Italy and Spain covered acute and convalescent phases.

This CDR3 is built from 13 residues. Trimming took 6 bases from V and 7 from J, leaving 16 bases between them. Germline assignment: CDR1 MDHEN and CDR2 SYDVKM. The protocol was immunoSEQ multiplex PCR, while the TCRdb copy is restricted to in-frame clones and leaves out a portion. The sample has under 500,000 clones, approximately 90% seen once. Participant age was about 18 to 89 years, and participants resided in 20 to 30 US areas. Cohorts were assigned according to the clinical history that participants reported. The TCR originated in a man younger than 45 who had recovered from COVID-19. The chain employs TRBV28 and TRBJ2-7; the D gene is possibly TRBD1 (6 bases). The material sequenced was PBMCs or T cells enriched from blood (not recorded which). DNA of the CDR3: TGTGCCAGCAGGCAGGGGACGGACCGGGAGCAGTACTTC. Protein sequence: CASRQGTDREQYF.